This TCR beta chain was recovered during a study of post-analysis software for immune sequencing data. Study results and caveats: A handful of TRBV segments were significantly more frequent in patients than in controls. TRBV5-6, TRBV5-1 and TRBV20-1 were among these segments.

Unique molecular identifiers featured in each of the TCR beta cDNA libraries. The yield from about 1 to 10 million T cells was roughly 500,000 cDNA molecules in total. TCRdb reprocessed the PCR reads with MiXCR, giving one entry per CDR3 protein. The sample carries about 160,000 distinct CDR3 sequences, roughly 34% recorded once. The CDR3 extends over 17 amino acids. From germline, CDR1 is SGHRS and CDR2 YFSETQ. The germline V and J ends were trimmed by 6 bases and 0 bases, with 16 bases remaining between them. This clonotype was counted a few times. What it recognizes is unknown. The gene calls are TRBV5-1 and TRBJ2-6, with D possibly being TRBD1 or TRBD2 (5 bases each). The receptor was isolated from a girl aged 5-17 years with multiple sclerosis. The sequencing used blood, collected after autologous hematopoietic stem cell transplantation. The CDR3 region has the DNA TGCGCCAGCAAGCCGGGACCTATACTCTCTGGGGCCAACGTCCTGACTTTC. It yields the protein CASKPGPILSGANVLTF.